This TCR beta chain appears in the sequencing data of a study of blood T cell repertoires in COVID-19. Study at large: The origin of the acute and convalescent COVID-19 samples was the United States, Italy and Spain.

The CDR3 sequence is 20 residues long. Trimming cost V 4 bases and J 8 bases; bases outside gene matches: 24. Per the germline V gene, CDR1 is SGHRS and CDR2 is YFSETQ. TCRdb's table, derived via immunoSEQ multiplex PCR, lists solely in-frame clones and lacks some. The data contain 80,000 to 90,000 clones, 65% to 90% of them seen just once; the ten biggest clones take up more than 1%. This clone was picked up a small number of times. The source material was peripheral blood. This receptor was obtained from a man aged 80 or over with active or convalescent COVID-19. The chain couples TRBV5-1 to TRBJ1-6, with 7 nucleotides matching TRBD1. The CDR3 is CASSPRDSFSRRGPYSPLHF. The CDR3 DNA follows: TGCGCCAGCAGCCCCCGGGACAGTTTTTCGCGAAGAGGGCCCTATTCACCCCTCCACTTT.